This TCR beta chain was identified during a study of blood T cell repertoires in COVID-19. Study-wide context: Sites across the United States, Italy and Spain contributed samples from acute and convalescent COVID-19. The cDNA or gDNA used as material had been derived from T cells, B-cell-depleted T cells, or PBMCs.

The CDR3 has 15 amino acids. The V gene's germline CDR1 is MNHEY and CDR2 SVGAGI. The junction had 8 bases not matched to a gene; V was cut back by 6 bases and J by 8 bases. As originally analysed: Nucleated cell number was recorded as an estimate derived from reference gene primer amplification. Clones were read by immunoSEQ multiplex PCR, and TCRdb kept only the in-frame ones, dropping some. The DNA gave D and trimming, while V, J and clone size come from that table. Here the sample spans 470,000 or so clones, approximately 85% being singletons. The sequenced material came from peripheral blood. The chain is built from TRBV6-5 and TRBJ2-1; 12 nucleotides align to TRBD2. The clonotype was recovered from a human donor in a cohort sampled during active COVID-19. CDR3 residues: CASRSLAGGPDEQFF. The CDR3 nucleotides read TGTGCCAGCAGATCCCTAGCGGGAGGGCCGGATGAGCAGTTCTTC.